This entry lists 27 T cell receptor beta chains sequenced from one sample in a study of blood T cell repertoires in COVID-19. Profiled with immunoSEQ multiplex PCR; TCRdb holds only in-frame clones, not every one. This table holds some 400,000 clones, roughly nine tenths found once. Sample: PBMCs or T cells enriched from blood (not recorded which). The receptors here all came from a man aged 30 to 39 who had recovered from COVID-19.

The chain recombines TRBV4-2 with TRBJ2-1; 8 bases map to TRBD2. Looked up from germline, CDR1 is LGHNA and CDR2 is YNFKEQ. The J segment lost 8 bases and the V segment lost 3 bases, leaving 6 bases of the junction unmatched. The CDR3 is made up of 14 amino acids. The CDR3 sequence: CASSQGTSMYEQFF. The DNA for the CDR3 is TGTGCCAGCAGCCAGGGGACTAGTATGTATGAGCAGTTCTTC.

This sequence joins TRBV18 and TRBJ2-5, with D maybe TRBD2 (6 bases). CDR3 length: 15 amino acids. Germline-derived CDR1 and CDR2 are KGHSH and LQKENI. The V end was cut by 2 bases, the J end by 5 bases, with 15 bases between. The CDR3 DNA reads as TGTGCCAGCTCACCAAGGGGACTCCGCGGGGAGACCCAGTACTTC. It encodes CASSPRGLRGETQYF. Combining the CDR3 with reference TRBV18 and TRBJ2-5 gives the whole variable domain NAGVMQNPRHLVRRRGQEARLRCSPMKGHSHVYWYRQLPEEGLKFMVYLQKENIIDESGMPKERFSAEFPKEGPSILRIQQVVRGDSAAYFCASSPRGLRGETQYFGPGTRLLVL.

The chain employs TRBV27 and TRBJ1-2, with D perhaps TRBD1 (5 bases). The V gene's germline CDR1 is MNHEY and CDR2 SMNVEV (reference sequence). Trimming took 5 bases from V and 4 from J, leaving 17 bases between them. CDR3 length: 15 residues. CDR3 nucleotides: TGTGCCAGCAGTCCCCGGGGGGTTGACGGCTATGGCTACACCTTC. Translation gives CASSPRGVDGYGYTF.

V is TRBV15 and J is TRBJ2-5; D might be TRBD2 (6 bases). Germline CDR1 is LNHNV and CDR2 is YYDKDF (reference sequence). V gave up 3 bases and J gave up 7 bases, with 18 bases separating them. CDR3 length equals 15 residues. For the CDR3, the DNA is TGTGCCACCAGCAGGGACCCCGGGCCAGCGGGGACCCAGTACTTC. Translating it yields CATSRDPGPAGTQYF. The full variable domain, its missing parts supplied by reference TRBV15 and TRBJ2-5, is DAMVIQNPRYQVTQFGKPVTLSCSQTLNHNVMYWYQQKSSQAPKLLFHYYDKDFNNEADTPDNFQSRRPNTSFCFLDIRSPGLGDTAMYLCATSRDPGPAGTQYFGPGTRLLVL.

This clone was recorded once. The CDR3 here is CASRTEGEGNQPQHF. The CDR3 coding sequence is TGTGCCAGCCGGACAGAAGGGGAAGGCAATCAGCCCCAGCATTTT. V gene TRBV19 combines with J gene TRBJ1-5, with a tentative D call TRBD1 (6 bases). Germline V lookup: CDR1 LNHDA, CDR2 SQIVND (reference sequence). The CDR3 loop spans 15 amino acids. V lost 9 bases to trimming and J lost 2 bases, with 17 bases between them. Complete variable domain (other parts from reference TRBV19 and TRBJ1-5): DGGITQSPKYLFRKEGQNVTLSCEQNLNHDAMYWYRQDPGQGLRLIYYSQIVNDFQKGDIAEGYSVSREKKESFPLTVTSAQKNPTAFYLCASRTEGEGNQPQHFGDGTRLSIL.

The table lists this clone with a count of one. CDR3 sequence (DNA): TGCGCCAGCAGCCACATCGGCAGGACAACGAACACCGGGGAGCTGTTTTTT. This encodes CASSHIGRTTNTGELFF. The chain uses TRBV4-1 and TRBJ2-2, with D possibly TRBD1 on 5 matching bases. CDR1 is MGHRA, CDR2 YSYEKL, per germline. The CDR3 is made up of 17 amino acids. V shed 3 bases and J shed 0 bases, with 14 bases lying between them.

This sequence joins TRBV6-5 and TRBJ2-3; D remains unclear. Trimming stripped 5 bases from V and 2 bases from J, with 11 bases between. Germline-derived CDR1 and CDR2 are MNHEY and SVGAGI. The CDR3 is 14 amino acids. CDR3 residues: CASSPLSVTDTQYF. In nucleotides, the CDR3 is TGTGCCAGCAGTCCCCTCTCCGTCACAGATACGCAGTATTTT.

This chain joins TRBV4-1 and TRBJ1-6, with TRBD1 matching over 8 bases. Germline loops: CDR1 MGHRA, CDR2 YSYEKL. The CDR3 covers 15 residues. The V and J ends lost 3 bases and 9 bases, in that order; junction bases with no gene match: 7. The CDR3 DNA reads TGCGCCAGCAGCCAGGCCGGGACAGGTCTTTCACCCCTCCACTTT. Its protein product is CASSQAGTGLSPLHF.

Notes on this clone: This sample includes further DNA sequences coding for the same CDR3. In DNA form, the CDR3 reads TGTGCCAGCAGCCTAAGCGGGGAGCTGTTTTTT. It is translated as CASSLSGELFF. V gene TRBV28 combines with J gene TRBJ2-2; D remains ambiguous. Trimming shortened V by 6 bases and J by 7 bases, and 6 bases separated the two germline ends. The germline CDR1 and CDR2 sequences are MDHEN and SYDVKM. The CDR3 length is 11 residues. The full variable domain, completed using reference TRBV28 and TRBJ2-2, is DVKVTQSSRYLVKRTGEKVFLECVQDMDHENMFWYRQDPGLGLRLIYFSYDVKMKEKGDIPEGYSVSREKKERFSLILESASTNQTSMYLCASSLSGELFFGEGSRLTVL.

This chain connects TRBV28 to TRBJ1-1; D unclear. Germline lookup yields CDR1 MDHEN and CDR2 SYDVKM. V lost 7 bases to trimming and J lost 4 bases, with 16 bases between them. The length of the CDR3 is 14 residues. In nucleotides, the CDR3 is TGTGCCAGCACTTTGGTAAGTGCGATCACTGAAGCTTTCTTT. Protein sequence: CASTLVSAITEAFF. The variable domain in full, with the rest retrieved from reference TRBV28 and TRBJ1-1, is DVKVTQSSRYLVKRTGEKVFLECVQDMDHENMFWYRQDPGLGLRLIYFSYDVKMKEKGDIPEGYSVSREKKERFSLILESASTNQTSMYLCASTLVSAITEAFFGQGTRLTVV.

The genes are TRBV7-3 and TRBJ2-1; the match to TRBD2 covers 8 bases. The germline V gene has CDR1 SGHTA and CDR2 FQGTGA. V was pared by 5 bases and J by 6 bases, with 6 bases of the junction left unmatched. There are 14 residues in the CDR3. This CDR3 reads CASSRTSGFNEQFF. The CDR3 DNA is TGTGCCAGCAGCCGAACTAGCGGTTTCAATGAGCAGTTCTTC.

The rearrangement links TRBV5-8 to TRBJ1-4; D ambiguous. The CDR3 has 16 residues. CDR1 SGHTS and CDR2 YDEGEE come from the germline V gene. V lost 0 bases to trimming and J lost 0 bases, with 9 bases between them. The CDR3 spells CASSLGGASTNEKLFF. DNA of the CDR3: TGTGCCAGCAGCTTGGGAGGCGCCTCAACTAATGAAAAACTGTTTTTT.

The chain couples TRBV10-2 to TRBJ1-1; no clear D gene. Per germline, CDR1 WSHSY and CDR2 SAAADI. V gave up 6 bases and J gave up 2 bases, with 7 bases separating them. The length of the CDR3 is 12 residues. The CDR3 reads CASRSVNTEAFF. As DNA, the CDR3 is TGCGCCAGCAGATCTGTTAACACTGAAGCTTTCTTT.

There are many counts of this clone. This chain links TRBV2 with TRBJ1-2; D is unclear. From germline, CDR1 is SNHLY and CDR2 FYNNEI. V was pared by 2 bases and J by 5 bases, with 6 bases between. The CDR3 runs to 12 residues. The CDR3 bases are TGTGCCAGCAGTGAAACACTATATGGCTACACCTTC. Its translation is CASSETLYGYTF.

CDR3 loop: CAISSTGGDNEQFF. CDR3 DNA: TGTGCCATCAGTTCGACGGGGGGAGACAATGAGCAGTTCTTC. The genes are TRBV10-3 and TRBJ2-1; 7 positions match TRBD2. Germline trimming cut 5 bases from V and 5 bases from J; bases unmatched to any gene: 6. Germline loops: CDR1 ENHRY, CDR2 SYGVKD. This CDR3 contains 14 residues.

The genes are TRBV28 and TRBJ1-5; D perhaps matches TRBD1 (5 bases). This CDR3 has 15 amino acids. With 6 bases removed from V and 1 base from J, the gap between germline ends came to 13 bases. Germline V gene data show CDR1 as MDHEN and CDR2 as SYDVKM. In nucleotides, the CDR3 is TGTGCCAGCAGCCCCGCCGACAGAAGCAATCAGCCCCAGCATTTT. It specifies CASSPADRSNQPQHF.

The chain uses TRBV5-6 and TRBJ2-5; D possibly corresponds to TRBD2 (5 bases). V was cut by 1 base and J by 2 bases, with 9 bases left in between. Germline V gene sequence: CDR1 SGHDT, CDR2 YYEEEE. The CDR3 extends over 14 amino acids. Here the CDR3 DNA reads TGTGCCAGCAGCTTGATGGGGAGTCAAGAGACCCAGTACTTC. It encodes CASSLMGSQETQYF. Full variable domain (missing parts from reference TRBV5-6 and TRBJ2-5): DAGVTQSPTHLIKTRGQQVTLRCSPKSGHDTVSWYQQALGQGPQFIFQYYEEEERQRGNFPDRFSGHQFPNYSSELNVNALLLGDSALYLCASSLMGSQETQYFGPGTRLLVL.

This clone was picked up a small number of times. This chain joins TRBV7-6 and TRBJ2-5; TRBD1 agrees at 8 bases. This CDR3 comprises 14 residues. The J segment lost 4 bases and the V segment lost 5 bases, leaving 6 bases of the junction unmatched. The germline V gene has CDR1 SGHVS and CDR2 FNYEAQ. CDR3 sequence (DNA): TGTGCCAGCAGCGGACAGGGTGGTGGAGAGACCCAGTACTTC. It specifies CASSGQGGGETQYF.

This clone was seen a few times. V is TRBV18 and J is TRBJ2-2, with TRBD2 identical over 14 bases. This CDR3 is built from 20 residues. With 2 bases clipped from V and 4 bases from J, the junction kept 12 bases outside the gene matches. Germline V gene sequence: CDR1 KGHSH, CDR2 LQKENI. As DNA, the CDR3 is TGTGCCAGCTCACCAAGTGCCGGGACTAGCGGGAGATCTAGCACCGGGGAGCTGTTTTTT. This encodes CASSPSAGTSGRSSTGELFF.

V gene TRBV2 combines with J gene TRBJ1-5; D not resolved. The V end was cut by 6 bases, the J end by 1 base, with 4 bases between. Germline V gene data show CDR1 as SNHLY and CDR2 as FYNNEI. The CDR3 extends over 12 amino acids. This CDR3 reads CASSGSNQPQHF. The CDR3 region has the DNA TGTGCCAGCAGCGGGAGCAATCAGCCCCAGCATTTT.

The J gene is TRBJ2-3, the V gene TRBV11-2, with 7 bases that match TRBD2. With V trimmed by 7 bases and J by 8 bases, 9 bases remained unmatched. Per germline, CDR1 SGHAT and CDR2 FQNNGV. The CDR3 covers 13 residues. Here the CDR3 DNA reads TGTGCCAGCAACCTAGCGGCCCGGGGTACGCAGTATTTT. Translated: CASNLAARGTQYF.

The chain employs TRBV6-1 and TRBJ2-1; a possible D gene is TRBD1 (6 bases). Trimming took off 0 bases at V and 7 bases at J, with 10 bases between the two ends. Germline loops: CDR1 MNHNS, CDR2 SASEGT. The CDR3 sequence is 14 residues long. In DNA, the CDR3 is TGTGCCAGCAGTGAAGCCCCTACAGGGAATGAGCAGTTCTTC. Its protein product is CASSEAPTGNEQFF.

The rearrangement uses TRBV27 and TRBJ1-4; a weak D match, TRBD1 (6 bases). The V end was cut by 6 bases, the J end by 0 bases, with 14 bases between. Germline values: CDR1 MNHEY, CDR2 SMNVEV (reference sequence). CDR3 length: 16 residues. The CDR3 loop is CASRDPKGATNEKLFF. The CDR3 coding sequence is TGTGCCAGCAGAGACCCGAAGGGGGCAACTAATGAAAAACTGTTTTTT.

The chain couples TRBV11-2 to TRBJ1-5, with 8 bases fitting TRBD1. In germline, CDR1 is SGHAT, CDR2 FQNNGV. The CDR3 spans 14 residues. V shed 5 bases and J 3 bases; nucleotides not matched to a gene: 3. CDR3 protein: CASSGQGYNQPQHF. The CDR3 DNA sequence: TGTGCCAGCAGCGGACAGGGCTACAATCAGCCCCAGCATTTT.

The rearrangement links TRBV30 to TRBJ2-7, with D tentatively TRBD1 (6 bases). The V end lost 7 bases, the J end lost 0 bases, and 13 bases lay between the germline ends. CDR3 length: 13 amino acids. Germline CDR1 and CDR2: GTSNPN and SVGIG (reference sequence). This chain's CDR3 is CAFGKGGSYEQYF. CDR3 sequence (DNA): TGTGCCTTCGGGAAAGGGGGCTCCTACGAGCAGTACTTC.

The chain uses TRBV7-9 and TRBJ1-4; D is perhaps TRBD1 (5 bases). Deletions cut 1 base from V and 6 bases from J, with 15 bases between. Germline lookup yields CDR1 SEHNR and CDR2 FQNEAQ (reference sequence). CDR3 length: 16 amino acids. Written as DNA, the CDR3 is TGTGCCAGCAGCTTAGACATCTGGGGAGGGGATGAAAAACTGTTTTTT. Protein sequence: CASSLDIWGGDEKLFF.

In DNA form, the CDR3 reads TGTGCCAGCAGTTACGGGACAGCAATCCCGGGGGAGCAGTACTTC. Amino acid sequence: CASSYGTAIPGEQYF. V usage is TRBV6-5 and J usage is TRBJ2-7, with 7 bases that match TRBD1. The ends lost 2 bases at V and 7 bases at J; junction bases unmatched: 11. Germline V gives CDR1 MNHEY, CDR2 SVGAGI. The CDR3 extends over 15 amino acids.